The rows below give T cell receptor beta chains drawn from one sample of a study of T cell changes during pregnancy in multiple sclerosis. Using immunoSEQ multiplex PCR, the repertoire was profiled, and TCRdb retains in-frame clones only, with some absent. The sample shows about 93,000 clones, 91% of them seen only once. Specimen: peripheral blood, collected after pregnancy. These receptors were taken from a female donor in good health, enrolled as a control in a pregnancy study. Both conserved end residues are part of each CDR3. D genes are given only for firm matches.

TRBV25-1,TRBD1,TRBJ1-1,CASREGAAKAFF
TRBV6-5,-,TRBJ1-1,CASTGGNTEAFF
TRBV5-6,-,TRBJ1-6,CASSYLDRDYNSPLHF
TRBV5-8,-,TRBJ1-2,CASSMTTAYYGYTF
TRBV27,TRBD1,TRBJ1-2,CASSFDREDYTF
TRBV5-1,-,TRBJ2-7,CASSFDRYSYEQYF
TRBV7-6,-,TRBJ1-1,CASSLDVGGMNTEAFF
TRBV7-3,TRBD1,TRBJ1-1,CASSHRQGYEAFF
TRBV7-9,-,TRBJ1-1,CASSFSGGGEAFF
TRBV5-1,TRBD2,TRBJ2-1,CASSVSGGAAIGQFF
TRBV10-2,TRBD2,TRBJ2-5,CASSGTSLQETQYF
TRBV5-5,TRBD1,TRBJ1-1,CASSWTGGPTEAFF
TRBV7-6,-,TRBJ2-5,CASGLGWPQYF
TRBV27,-,TRBJ2-6,CASSLWAASYSGANVLTF
TRBV28,TRBD2,TRBJ2-3,CASRMAGGYTDTQYF
TRBV10-3,TRBD2,TRBJ2-3,CAISPSGPTDTQYF
TRBV21-1,-,TRBJ1-4,CASNPGQGGPNEKLFF
TRBV4-2,TRBD1,TRBJ1-2,CASSQDRGQARGGYTF
TRBV4-2,-,TRBJ2-1,CASSRKTGSYNEQFF
TRBV15,TRBD2,TRBJ2-1,CATSRDLGPGRGNEQFF